The 30 T cell receptor beta chains below come from one sample, sequenced in a study of cytomegalovirus exposure and HLA in healthy donors. The primer mix had 60 Vbeta and 13 Jbeta primers. Repertoires were generated with immunoSEQ multiplex PCR, while TCRdb's copy carries only in-frame clones and drops some. This sample has over 110,000 clones; roughly three quarters occur once, and the top ten carry 2.5% to 3.5%. Sample: PBMCs. The receptors shown here come from a female donor in good health and CMV-seronegative.

The chain combines TRBV7-2 with TRBJ2-7; D might be TRBD1 (6 bases). With 2 bases removed from V and 3 bases from J, the gap between germline ends came to 14 bases. The length of the CDR3 is 15 residues. Germline CDR1 reads SGHTA; CDR2 reads FQGNSA. The CDR3 coding sequence is TGTGCCAGCAGCTTAACGGGTACAGGGTTCTACGAGCAGTACTTC. It is translated as CASSLTGTGFYEQYF.

This chain uses TRBV6-5 with TRBJ1-2; TRBD1 might be the D (5 bases). The length of the CDR3 is 13 residues. Germline lookup yields CDR1 MNHEY and CDR2 SVGAGI. V shed 2 bases and J shed 8 bases, with 12 bases lying between them. CDR3 nucleotides: TGTGCCAGCAGTTACAATGGGGCCTGGGGCTACACCTTC. It specifies CASSYNGAWGYTF.

This sequence joins TRBV7-9 and TRBJ2-1, with 7 bases aligning to TRBD2. This CDR3 spans 14 amino acids. Germline CDR1 is SEHNR and CDR2 is FQNEAQ (reference sequence). Trimming removed 4 bases from V and 7 bases from J; junction bases left unmatched: 7. CDR3 sequence: CASSWGGGRNEQFF. The CDR3 DNA is TGTGCCAGCAGCTGGGGAGGCGGGAGAAATGAGCAGTTCTTC.

CDR3 protein: CATSRDPSRAGNTIYF. The CDR3 region has the DNA TGTGCCACCAGCAGAGATCCCTCCAGGGCTGGAAACACCATATATTTT. The rearrangement joins TRBV15 to TRBJ1-3, with a tentative D call TRBD1 (5 bases). The germline CDR1 and CDR2 sequences are LNHNV and YYDKDF (reference sequence). The CDR3 length is 16 residues. V dropped 0 bases and J dropped 2 bases, with 11 bases sitting between them.

This clone was recorded only once. The V call is TRBV9, the J call TRBJ2-1; a possible D gene is TRBD1 (6 bases). V lost 6 bases and J lost 5, with 15 bases in between. CDR1 and CDR2 (germline): SGDLS, YYNGEE. The CDR3 has 14 residues. CDR3: CASNTGQSHNEQFF. CDR3 coding DNA: TGTGCCAGCAACACAGGGCAAAGTCACAATGAGCAGTTCTTC.

The CDR3 DNA follows: TGTGCCAGCTCCCCTACTGACGGGGAGCAGTACTTC. Encoded protein: CASSPTDGEQYF. This chain uses TRBV18 with TRBJ2-7; D unclear. The CDR3 runs to 12 residues. Germline loops: CDR1 KGHSH, CDR2 LQKENI. With 6 bases removed from V and 7 bases from J, the gap between germline ends came to 13 bases.

The chain recombines TRBV7-9 with TRBJ1-1; 8 bases match TRBD1. The CDR3 totals 15 residues. Trimming cost V 1 base and J 10 bases; bases outside gene matches: 11. Germline values: CDR1 SEHNR, CDR2 FQNEAQ (reference sequence). The CDR3 protein is CASSLGIPGGQGAFF. For the CDR3, the DNA is TGTGCCAGCAGCTTAGGGATCCCAGGGGGCCAGGGAGCTTTCTTT.

The V and J genes are TRBV9 and TRBJ2-5; 7 nucleotides align to TRBD1. V lost 0 bases and J lost 4; bases outside the gene matches: 3. Germline V gene lookup returns CDR1 SGDLS and CDR2 YYNGEE. CDR3 length equals 14 residues. CDR3 nucleotide sequence: TGTGCCAGCAGCGTAGGGACAGGCCCAGAGACCCAGTACTTC. Translating gives CASSVGTGPETQYF. The whole variable domain, filled in from reference TRBV9 and TRBJ2-5, reads DSGVTQTPKHLITATGQRVTLRCSPRSGDLSVYWYQQSLDQGLQFLIQYYNGEERAKGNILERFSAQQFPDLHSELNLSSLELGDSALYFCASSVGTGPETQYFGPGTRLLVL.

The sample holds one count of this clone. The chain carries TRBV9 and TRBJ1-2, with 9 bases fitting TRBD1. Germline CDR1 reads SGDLS; CDR2 reads YYNGEE. Trimming at V came to 3 bases and at J to 8 bases, leaving 11 bases not matched to a gene. The CDR3 runs 15 residues. The CDR3 sequence is CASSDYWTGAGGYTF. The CDR3 DNA reads TGTGCCAGCAGCGATTACTGGACAGGGGCGGGAGGCTACACCTTC.

The chain carries TRBV15 and TRBJ2-7; D is unclear. Germline CDR1 is LNHNV and CDR2 is YYDKDF (reference sequence). The germline V and J ends were trimmed by 2 bases and 5 bases, with 10 bases remaining between them. This CDR3 region has 13 residues. The CDR3 loop reads CATSRRFQDEQYF. The CDR3 nucleotides read TGTGCCACCAGCAGACGGTTTCAAGACGAGCAGTACTTC.

This chain joins TRBV29-1 and TRBJ2-3; 14 bases line up with TRBD2. The junction had 11 bases not matched to a gene; V was cut back by 3 bases and J by 0 bases. The CDR3 has 19 residues. The germline V gene has CDR1 SQVTM and CDR2 ANQGSEA. CDR3 residues: CSVDPGLAGVWFSTDTQYF. CDR3 sequence (DNA): TGCAGCGTTGACCCGGGACTAGCGGGAGTTTGGTTTAGCACAGATACGCAGTATTTT.

The genes are TRBV2 and TRBJ2-2; 8 nucleotides agree with TRBD1. J was trimmed by 3 bases and V by 5 bases; bases with no gene match: 5. The CDR3 sequence is 15 residues long. CDR1 and CDR2 (germline): SNHLY, FYNNEI. CDR3 in amino acids: CASSQDRVDTGELFF. CDR3 sequence (DNA): TGTGCCAGCAGTCAGGACAGGGTGGACACCGGGGAGCTGTTTTTT. The full variable domain, rest sourced from reference TRBV2 and TRBJ2-2, is EPEVTQTPSHQVTQMGQEVILRCVPISNHLYFYWYRQILGQKVEFLVSFYNNEISEKSEIFDDQFSVERPDGSNFTLKIRSTKLEDSAMYFCASSQDRVDTGELFFGEGSRLTVL.

This rearrangement joins TRBV12-5 to TRBJ1-2; D is unclear. CDR1 and CDR2 from the germline V gene are LGHNT and FRNRAP. The CDR3 is made up of 13 amino acids. With 5 bases removed from V and 7 bases from J, the gap between germline ends came to 14 bases. CDR3 sequence (DNA): TGTGCTAGTGGTCCCGGCGGGTTTGGTGGCTACACCTTC. Its protein is CASGPGGFGGYTF. The full variable domain, with the rest looked up from reference TRBV12-5 and TRBJ1-2, is DARVTQTPRHKVTEMGQEVTMRCQPILGHNTVFWYRQTMMQGLELLAYFRNRAPLDDSGMPKDRFSAEMPDATLATLKIQPSEPRDSAVYFCASGPGGFGGYTFGSGTRLTVV.

This chain joins TRBV13 and TRBJ2-2, with 7 bases lining up with TRBD2. After removal of 3 bases from V and 4 bases from J, the junction contained 5 bases not matched to a gene. The germline CDR1 and CDR2 sequences are PRHDT and FYEKMQ (reference sequence). The CDR3 has 15 residues. CDR3 protein: CASSFSGGGTGELFF. CDR3 nucleotide sequence: TGTGCCAGCAGCTTTTCGGGAGGTGGCACCGGGGAGCTGTTTTTT. Variable domain in full (rest from reference TRBV13 and TRBJ2-2): AAGVIQSPRHLIKEKRETATLKCYPIPRHDTVYWYQQGPGQDPQFLISFYEKMQSDKGSIPDRFSAQQFSDYHSELNMSSLELGDSALYFCASSFSGGGTGELFFGEGSRLTVL.

This rearrangement joins TRBV5-8 to TRBJ2-1; no definite D call. CDR3 size: 15 residues. The V gene's germline CDR1 is SGHTS and CDR2 YDEGEE. Trimming took 6 bases from V and 1 from J, leaving 14 bases between them. The CDR3 DNA follows: TGTGCCAGCACCCCGGGTGCGAAGTCCTACAATGAGCAGTTCTTC. Its protein is CASTPGAKSYNEQFF.

The V call is TRBV19, the J call TRBJ2-7; D gene unclear. Germline V lookup: CDR1 LNHDA, CDR2 SQIVND (reference sequence). This CDR3 has 12 amino acids. The V end lost 10 bases, the J end lost 3 bases, and 13 bases lay between the germline ends. The DNA of the CDR3 is TGTGCCACCCATTCCGGGTTCTACGAGCAGTACTTC. It specifies CATHSGFYEQYF.

In this sample, this clone turned up once. This chain links TRBV4-1 with TRBJ2-2, with TRBD1 as a possible D gene (6 bases). This CDR3 contains 17 residues. V dropped 0 bases and J dropped 4 bases, with 15 bases sitting between them. Per the germline V gene, CDR1 is MGHRA and CDR2 is YSYEKL. Written as DNA, the CDR3 is TGCGCCAGCAGCCAAGATCGGGTGGACAGACTCACCGGGGAGCTGTTTTTT. This sequence encodes CASSQDRVDRLTGELFF.

This sequence joins TRBV6-6 and TRBJ1-3, with TRBD1 matching over 7 bases. The CDR3 is made up of 15 amino acids. Trimming cost V 2 bases and J 2 bases; bases outside gene matches: 3. Per germline, CDR1 MNHNY and CDR2 SVGAGI (reference sequence). CDR3 sequence (DNA): TGTGCCAGCAGTTACGCGGGGACAGCTGGAAACACCATATATTTT. Amino acids: CASSYAGTAGNTIYF.

With regard to this clone: This specimen includes other DNA sequences encoding the same CDR3. V is TRBV5-1 and J is TRBJ2-1; 11 nucleotides match TRBD2. This CDR3 spans 15 amino acids. Germline trimming cut 1 base from V and 4 bases from J; bases unmatched to any gene: 1. The germline CDR1 and CDR2 sequences are SGHRS and YFSETQ. CDR3 nucleotides: TGCGCCAGCAGCTTGACTAGCGGGAGTTACAATGAGCAGTTCTTC. Encoded protein: CASSLTSGSYNEQFF.

This clone occurred once. The V gene is TRBV4-3, the J gene TRBJ2-7; a weak D match, TRBD2 (5 bases). Trimming stripped 1 base from V and 0 bases from J, with 7 bases between. The CDR3 totals 14 residues. Germline-derived CDR1 and CDR2 are LGHNA and YSLEER. This CDR3 is CASSQVAHSYEQYF. The CDR3 DNA reads as TGCGCCAGCAGCCAAGTAGCGCACTCCTACGAGCAGTACTTC.

CDR3 region: CAISESTGLTAQYF. CDR3 DNA: TGTGCCATCAGTGAGTCGACGGGACTAACGGCGCAGTACTTC. The chain carries TRBV10-3 and TRBJ2-7; 7 bases fit TRBD2. V gave up 0 bases and J gave up 9 bases; unmatched junction bases: 8. Germline V gene data show CDR1 as ENHRY and CDR2 as SYGVKD. The CDR3 has 14 amino acids.

This sequence joins TRBV7-9 and TRBJ1-2, with D unclear. The germline V gene has CDR1 SEHNR and CDR2 FQNEAQ (reference sequence). This CDR3 has 13 amino acids. V lost 3 bases and J 5 bases, leaving 10 bases between the germline ends. For the CDR3, the DNA is TGTGCCAGCAGCTTGGAGGTTACTTATGGCTACACCTTC. Translation: CASSLEVTYGYTF.

The chain is built from TRBV12-2 and TRBJ2-7; no DNA check was done on the table's D call, TRBD2. TRBV12-2 is given as a pseudogene. The CDR3 has 17 residues. The CDR3 loop reads CASRSGLAGGPPYEQYF. The CDR3 DNA reads TGTGCAAGTCGCTCAGGACTAGCGGGAGGGCCGCCCTACGAGCAGTACTTC.

The chain recombines TRBV6-6 with TRBJ1-4; the D gene is possibly TRBD1 (5 bases). The CDR3 contains 15 residues. Per germline, CDR1 MNHNY and CDR2 SVGAGI (reference sequence). The V gene lost 2 bases and the J gene lost 6 bases, with 13 bases spanning the gap. Written as DNA, the CDR3 is TGTGCCAGCAGTTACGTCCAGGGCCGCGATGAAAAACTGTTTTTT. This gives the protein CASSYVQGRDEKLFF.

J is TRBJ2-4 and V is TRBV11-2, with D possibly TRBD2 on 6 matching bases. Trimming took 5 bases from V and 3 from J, leaving 14 bases between them. The CDR3 consists of 15 residues. CDR1 is SGHAT and CDR2 is FQNNGV in the germline V gene. CDR3 nucleotides: TGTGCCAGCAGCCCCCCGGGACTCTACAAAAACATTCAGTACTTC. This translates into CASSPPGLYKNIQYF. The full variable domain, its missing parts supplied by reference TRBV11-2 and TRBJ2-4, is EAGVAQSPRYKIIEKRQSVAFWCNPISGHATLYWYQQILGQGPKLLIQFQNNGVVDDSQLPKDRFSAERLKGVDSTLKIQPAKLEDSAVYLCASSPPGLYKNIQYFGAGTRLSVL.

The chain combines TRBV6-6 with TRBJ1-6, with 8 bases aligning to TRBD1. The germline gives CDR1 MNHNY, CDR2 SVGAGI (reference sequence). With V trimmed by 1 base and J by 8 bases, 7 bases remained unmatched. CDR3 length: 16 amino acids. CDR3 bases: TGTGCCAGCAGTTACTTCGGACAGGGACAGGATTCACCCCTCCACTTT. It translates to CASSYFGQGQDSPLHF.

This clone was picked up one time. The chain links TRBV11-2 to TRBJ2-1; TRBD2 agrees at 10 bases. The length of the CDR3 is 16 residues. Per germline, CDR1 SGHAT and CDR2 FQNNGV. V was pared by 5 bases and J by 5 bases, with 9 bases of the junction left unmatched. The CDR3 loop is CASSTPSGRRDNEQFF. The CDR3 region has the DNA TGTGCCAGCAGCACACCTAGCGGGAGACGGGACAATGAGCAGTTCTTC.

The rearrangement uses TRBV7-2 and TRBJ1-6; 9 bases agree with TRBD1. This CDR3 has 15 residues. Germline loops: CDR1 SGHTA, CDR2 FQGNSA. The V gene end was trimmed by 5 bases and the J gene end by 9 bases; junction bases not matched to a gene: 8. The CDR3 bases are TGTGCCAGCAGCCGATGGACAGGGGAAGTTTCACCCCTCCACTTT. Its protein is CASSRWTGEVSPLHF.

This clone was counted once. The same CDR3 also results from other DNA sequences found in this sample. The V gene is TRBV5-1, the J gene TRBJ2-3; 12 bases map to TRBD2. CDR3 length: 14 residues. Germline loops: CDR1 SGHRS, CDR2 YFSETQ. V trimming: 4 bases; J trimming: 6 bases; junction bases outside the gene matches: 3. CDR3 sequence: CASSRTSGTDTQYF. DNA of the CDR3: TGCGCCAGCAGCAGGACTAGCGGGACCGATACGCAGTATTTT.

V is TRBV27 and J is TRBJ2-3, with TRBD2 as a possible D gene (5 bases). Germline CDR1 is MNHEY and CDR2 is SMNVEV (reference sequence). Trimming pared 6 bases from V and 1 base from J, leaving 11 bases between. The CDR3 runs 14 residues. The CDR3 sequence is CASSPPAGTDTQYF. The CDR3 DNA reads as TGTGCCAGCAGCCCACCAGCGGGCACAGATACGCAGTATTTT.